This is a list of T cell receptor beta chains from one sample in a study of blood T cell repertoires in COVID-19. Some clones are missing from TCRdb's copy, which holds only in-frame ones; the method was immunoSEQ multiplex PCR. This table has around 170,000 clones, roughly nine tenths appearing once. Sequenced input: peripheral blood. These receptors were obtained from a woman younger than 45 with active or convalescent COVID-19. CDR3s include the opening cysteine and the closing phenylalanine or tryptophan. A D gene is named only where the DNA matches it firmly. Clone size is stated in some rows and not others, as once, few, many or a class when expanded.

>TRBD1|TRBV12-5|TRBJ1-1|.
TGTGCTAGTGCCCTAAGCGGGACAGGAAACACTGAAGCTTTCTTT
CASALSGTGNTEAFF
>.|TRBV3-1/TRBV3-2|TRBJ1-2|.
TGTGCCAGCAGCCGTGGGCCCGACCACGGCTACACCTTC
CASSRGPDHGYTF
>.|TRBV4-1|TRBJ1-1|.
TGCGCCAGCAGCCAAGCGACAACGAACACTGAAGCTTTCTTT
CASSQATTNTEAFF
>TRBD2|TRBV11-2|TRBJ2-5|.
TGTGCCAGCAGCTTAATAGACGGGAGGGCCCTCGGAGAGACCCAGTACTTC
CASSLIDGRALGETQYF
>.|TRBV6-1|TRBJ1-2|.
TGTGCCAGCAGTGAATCGGGAAGGGTTGGTACCTATGGCTACACCTTC
CASSESGRVGTYGYTF
>TRBD1|TRBV2|TRBJ1-6|.
TGTGCCAGCAGCGGACAGGGACCTTCACCCCTCCACTTT
CASSGQGPSPLHF
>.|TRBV28|TRBJ1-3|.
TGTGCCAGCAGTGTAGGGAGGCGCGTTGGAAACACCATATATTTT
CASSVGRRVGNTIYF
>TRBD2|TRBV20-1|TRBJ2-3|few
TGCAGTGCTAGTACCACAATTAGCGGGAGATGGGGCACAGATACGCAGTATTTT
CSASTTISGRWGTDTQYF
>.|TRBV27|TRBJ2-7|.
TGTGCCAGCAGTTCTTGGACAGATCGCTACGAGCAGTACTTC
CASSSWTDRYEQYF
>TRBD2|TRBV24-1|TRBJ2-1|.
TGTGCCACCAGCCAGACTAGCGGGGGGGCCTTTGAGCAGTTCTTC
CATSQTSGGAFEQFF
>TRBD2|TRBV5-1|TRBJ2-7|.
TGCGCCAGCAGCAGAGGGACTAGCGGCTACGAGCAGTACTTC
CASSRGTSGYEQYF
>.|TRBV13|TRBJ2-3|.
TGTGCCAGCCATAGCGGTGCTAGCACAGATACGCAGTATTTT
CASHSGASTDTQYF
>.|TRBV12-1|TRBJ1-5|.
TGTGCCAGCAGCTTTTTTGAATTGGGGGCACCTAGCAATCAGCCCCAGCATTTT
CASSFFELGAPSNQPQHF
>.|TRBV7-8|TRBJ1-2|.
TGTGCCAGCAGCCCTCGGGGATCCTCTTGGGACTATGGCTACACCTTC
CASSPRGSSWDYGYTF
>TRBD1|TRBV15|TRBJ1-1|few
TGTGCCACCAGCAGAGGTTCAGGGGGCCTCACTGAAGCTTTCTTT
CATSRGSGGLTEAFF
>TRBD2|TRBV6-5|TRBJ2-1|.
TGTGCCAGCATCCGGGGGGGGTCTAGGGATGAGCAGTTCTTC
CASIRGGSRDEQFF
>.|TRBV5-1|TRBJ1-2|.
TGCGCCAGCAGCTTGGAGGGGGAAGTGGCTGGCTACACCTTC
CASSLEGEVAGYTF
>.|TRBV19|TRBJ2-7|.
TGTGCCAGTAGTCCACGAGACGAGCAGTACTTC
CASSPRDEQYF
>TRBD1|TRBV3-1/TRBV3-2|TRBJ2-2|.
TGTGCCAGCAGCGGACAGGGGGCCGGGGAGCTGTTTTTT
CASSGQGAGELFF
>.|TRBV6-5|TRBJ2-1|.
TGTGCCAGCAGTCCGAGCGGTGACGAGCAGTTCTTC
CASSPSGDEQFF
>.|TRBV4-1|TRBJ1-5|.
TGCGCCAGCAGCCAAGTCTCCGGGGGGGCCCTCAATCAGCCCCAGCATTTT
CASSQVSGGALNQPQHF
>.|TRBV28|TRBJ2-3|.
TGTGCCAGCAGTTCTGGCCAGGGACTAGATACGCAGTATTTT
CASSSGQGLDTQYF
>TRBD1|TRBV9|TRBJ2-1|few
TGTGCCAGCAACTGGGACAGGGAGTACAATGAGCAGTTCTTC
CASNWDREYNEQFF